These 29 T cell receptor beta chains originate from one sample sequenced in a study of PD-L1 blockade in urothelial cancer. TCRdb's copy holds only in-frame clones and misses some; the assay was immunoSEQ multiplex PCR. The sample lists about 120,000 clones; around 88% were seen once. Time point: peripheral blood 6 weeks after treatment start. The starting material was PBMCs, obtained around atezolizumab (anti-PD-L1) treatment. These receptors came from a man aged 55 to 70 with urothelial cancer.

J is TRBJ2-7 and V is TRBV15; D possibly corresponds to TRBD1 (6 bases). The ends were cut back, 5 bases at V and 5 bases at J, with 10 bases in the middle. CDR1 LNHNV and CDR2 YYDKDF come from the germline V gene (reference sequence). This CDR3 has 12 residues. The CDR3 spells CATSRDNHEQYF. In nucleotides, the CDR3 is TGTGCCACCAGCCGGGACAACCACGAGCAGTACTTC.

The V gene is TRBV28, the J gene TRBJ2-2; D call uncertain. In germline, CDR1 is MDHEN, CDR2 SYDVKM. Trimming took off 9 bases at V and 7 bases at J, with 6 bases between the two ends. This CDR3 has 10 amino acids. CDR3 in DNA: TGTGCCAGTTCCGGCGGGGAGCTGTTTTTT. Residues: CASSGGELFF.

The rearrangement links TRBV7-9 to TRBJ2-1, with a tentative D call TRBD2 (6 bases). The germline V and J ends were trimmed by 5 bases and 15 bases, with 23 bases remaining between them. This CDR3 is built from 14 residues. Germline V gene lookup returns CDR1 SEHNR and CDR2 FQNEAQ (reference sequence). As DNA, the CDR3 is TGTGCCAGCAGCCAAAATCAGAACCCGGGAGTGCTGTTCTTC. As protein: CASSQNQNPGVLFF. The full variable domain, its missing parts supplied by reference TRBV7-9 and TRBJ2-1, is DTGVSQNPRHKITKRGQNVTFRCDPISEHNRLYWYRQTLGQGPEFLTYFQNEAQLEKSRLLSDRFSAERPKGSFSTLEIQRTEQGDSAMYLCASSQNQNPGVLFFGPGTRLTVL.

There are a few counts of this clone. The rearrangement joins TRBV28 to TRBJ1-1; TRBD1 matches 7 bases. Trimming at V came to 6 bases and at J to 4 bases, leaving 11 bases not matched to a gene. This CDR3 comprises 15 residues. Per germline, CDR1 MDHEN and CDR2 SYDVKM. The CDR3 region has the DNA TGTGCCAGCAGCCTCACAGGGGCCTGGGGCACTGAAGCTTTCTTT. Protein: CASSLTGAWGTEAFF.

The chain links TRBV19 to TRBJ2-5; 10 nucleotides line up with TRBD1. The J segment lost 5 bases and the V segment lost 6 bases, leaving 9 bases of the junction unmatched. The germline gives CDR1 LNHDA, CDR2 SQIVND (reference sequence). CDR3 length: 15 amino acids. The CDR3 region has the DNA TGTGCCAGTAGAAGCCCGGGACAGGGGTTTGAGACCCAGTACTTC. Protein product: CASRSPGQGFETQYF. Looking up the rest from reference TRBV19 and TRBJ2-5 gives the full variable domain: DGGITQSPKYLFRKEGQNVTLSCEQNLNHDAMYWYRQDPGQGLRLIYYSQIVNDFQKGDIAEGYSVSREKKESFPLTVTSAQKNPTAFYLCASRSPGQGFETQYFGPGTRLLVL.

The rearrangement uses TRBV27 and TRBJ2-5; the D gene is possibly TRBD1 (5 bases). Germline V gene data show CDR1 as MNHEY and CDR2 as SMNVEV (reference sequence). This CDR3 region has 15 residues. Trimming left V 2 bases short and J 5 bases short, with 15 bases between. The CDR3 is CASSLGQGEQETQYF. DNA for the CDR3: TGTGCCAGCAGTTTAGGCCAGGGTGAACAGGAGACCCAGTACTTC.

The chain has TRBV5-6 and TRBJ2-1, with 8 bases matching TRBD1. The length of the CDR3 is 15 residues. The J segment lost 2 bases and the V segment lost 0 bases, leaving 1 base of the junction unmatched. CDR1 and CDR2 from the germline V gene are SGHDT and YYEEEE. CDR3 sequence: CASSLAGGAYNEQFF. CDR3 sequence (DNA): TGTGCCAGCAGCTTGGCAGGGGGCGCCTACAATGAGCAGTTCTTC.

DNA for the CDR3: TGCGCCAGCAGCTTGGACGTACTAGCGGGGGGAGAGACGCAGTATTTT. Its translation: CASSLDVLAGGETQYF. The genes are TRBV5-1 and TRBJ2-3; 12 bases fit TRBD2. The V and J ends lost 0 bases and 9 bases, in that order; junction bases with no gene match: 8. The germline gives CDR1 SGHRS, CDR2 YFSETQ. The CDR3 has 16 residues.

The rearrangement links TRBV18 to TRBJ2-1; 13 bases agree with TRBD2. The germline gives CDR1 KGHSH, CDR2 LQKENI. Losses at the gene ends were 0 bases for V and 5 bases for J; bases not matched to a gene: 1. The CDR3 runs 16 residues. The CDR3 sequence is CASSPPGLAGNNEQFF. The CDR3 DNA reads as TGTGCCAGCTCACCACCGGGACTAGCGGGGAACAATGAGCAGTTCTTC. The full variable domain, rest sourced from reference TRBV18 and TRBJ2-1, is NAGVMQNPRHLVRRRGQEARLRCSPMKGHSHVYWYRQLPEEGLKFMVYLQKENIIDESGMPKERFSAEFPKEGPSILRIQQVVRGDSAAYFCASSPPGLAGNNEQFFGPGTRLTVL.

V gene TRBV12-5 combines with J gene TRBJ2-2; D ambiguous. The CDR3 runs to 12 residues. The germline V gene encodes CDR1 LGHNT and CDR2 FRNRAP. With 4 bases removed from V and 3 bases from J, the gap between germline ends came to 3 bases. The CDR3 DNA reads TGTGCTAGTGGTTCTTACACCGGGGAGCTGTTTTTT. It specifies CASGSYTGELFF.

The rearrangement links TRBV7-3 to TRBJ2-2, with TRBD2 identical over 11 bases. Looked up from germline, CDR1 is SGHTA and CDR2 is FQGTGA. Trimming took 2 bases from V and 6 from J; bases not matched to a gene: 8. This CDR3 contains 17 residues. The CDR3 reads CASSLLAGGPKAGELFF. The CDR3 DNA sequence: TGTGCCAGCAGCTTACTAGCGGGAGGTCCGAAGGCCGGGGAGCTGTTTTTT.

CDR3 sequence (DNA): TGTGCCAGCATCCCGAGGGGCGGGAGCGTGAGAGGCCACACCTTC. Translating gives CASIPRGGSVRGHTF. The genes are TRBV6-6 and TRBJ1-2; the D gene is possibly TRBD1 (5 bases). Deletions cut 7 bases from V and 12 bases from J, with 27 bases between. Germline assignment: CDR1 MNHNY and CDR2 SVGAGI (reference sequence). The CDR3 is 15 residues long.

The rearrangement joins TRBV11-3 to TRBJ1-2; 9 positions match TRBD1. V gave up 5 bases and J gave up 6 bases; unmatched junction bases: 7. This CDR3 comprises 14 residues. The V gene's germline CDR1 is SGHNT and CDR2 YENEEA. The CDR3: CASSPSQGADGYTF. The CDR3 nucleotides read TGTGCCAGCAGCCCGTCACAGGGGGCTGATGGCTACACCTTC.

The rearrangement joins TRBV6-4 to TRBJ2-6; possibly TRBD2 for D (5 bases). V was cut by 5 bases and J by 7 bases, with 15 bases left in between. This CDR3 is 15 amino acids long. CDR1 is MRHNA and CDR2 is SNTAGT in the germline V gene. CDR3 in amino acids: CASSSDGLGANVLTF. The CDR3, as DNA: TGTGCCAGCAGTTCGGACGGACTTGGAGCCAACGTCCTGACTTTC.

This rearrangement joins TRBV29-1 to TRBJ2-1, with TRBD2 matching over 16 bases. CDR1 and CDR2 from the germline V gene are SQVTM and ANQGSEA. Germline trimming cut 4 bases from V and 5 bases from J; bases unmatched to any gene: 2. This CDR3 is built from 15 residues. In DNA form, the CDR3 reads TGCAGCGTTGGGGGACTAGCGGGAGGGAACAATGAGCAGTTCTTC. Translation gives CSVGGLAGGNNEQFF.

This chain links TRBV2 with TRBJ1-2, with unresolved D. Germline CDR1 is SNHLY and CDR2 is FYNNEI. The CDR3 has 14 residues. Trimming shortened V by 4 bases and J by 3 bases, and 12 bases separated the two germline ends. DNA for the CDR3: TGTGCCAGCAGTGTGAGAATCGATGACTATGGCTACACCTTC. It yields the protein CASSVRIDDYGYTF.

The chain joins TRBV5-1 to TRBJ1-4, with TRBD1 matching 7 bases. CDR3 length: 16 residues. V was pared by 0 bases and J by 4 bases, with 6 bases of the junction left unmatched. CDR1 is SGHRS and CDR2 is YFSETQ in the germline V gene. CDR3 in amino acids: CASSLVYGTVNEKLFF. DNA for the CDR3: TGCGCCAGCAGCTTGGTTTATGGGACAGTTAATGAAAAACTGTTTTTT.

The chain joins TRBV27 to TRBJ2-7, with 11 bases lining up with TRBD1. V gave up 3 bases and J gave up 4 bases; unmatched junction bases: 2. CDR1 is MNHEY, CDR2 SMNVEV, per germline (reference sequence). The CDR3 has 14 amino acids. DNA of the CDR3: TGTGCCAGCAGTTTGGGACAGGGGGGGTACGAGCAGTACTTC. It yields the protein CASSLGQGGYEQYF.

The chain carries TRBV19 and TRBJ1-2; TRBD1 agrees at 8 bases. The trim removed 7 bases at V and 2 bases at J, leaving 6 bases unmatched. Germline V gene data show CDR1 as LNHDA and CDR2 as SQIVND (reference sequence). The CDR3 has 14 residues. This CDR3 is CASTLDRANYGYTF. The CDR3 region has the DNA TGTGCCAGTACCTTGGACAGGGCCAACTATGGCTACACCTTC.

The V and J genes are TRBV6-5 and TRBJ2-2; 7 bases fit TRBD2. V was pared by 3 bases and J by 4 bases, with 2 bases of the junction left unmatched. In germline, CDR1 is MNHEY, CDR2 SVGAGI. The CDR3 runs to 14 residues. CDR3 sequence reads: CASSYGRVTGELFF. DNA for the CDR3: TGTGCCAGCAGTTATGGGAGGGTCACCGGGGAGCTGTTTTTT.

The V gene is TRBV5-1, the J gene TRBJ2-3; TRBD1 matches at 7 bases. The length of the CDR3 is 17 residues. V was pared by 0 bases and J by 5 bases, with 12 bases of the junction left unmatched. In germline, CDR1 is SGHRS, CDR2 YFSETQ. In DNA form, the CDR3 reads TGCGCCAGCAGCTTGGGACAGGGATTTCAATCGATAGATACGCAGTATTTT. Its translation: CASSLGQGFQSIDTQYF.

The rearrangement joins TRBV13 to TRBJ1-1; TRBD1 is a possible D gene (6 bases). Germline V gene data show CDR1 as PRHDT and CDR2 as FYEKMQ (reference sequence). V lost 4 bases to trimming and J lost 3 bases, with 9 bases between them. This CDR3 has 13 residues. CDR3: CASSSRGDTEAFF. In DNA form, the CDR3 reads TGTGCCAGCAGCTCCAGGGGTGACACTGAAGCTTTCTTT.

The V and J genes are TRBV6-4 and TRBJ2-2; TRBD2 agrees at 8 bases. Germline CDR1 is MRHNA and CDR2 is SNTAGT. This CDR3 contains 16 residues. V shed 4 bases, J shed 3 bases, and the junction held 7 bases outside the gene matches. CDR3 coding DNA: TGTGCCAGCAGTGTCAGACTAGCGTTTGACACCGGGGAGCTGTTTTTT. This translates into CASSVRLAFDTGELFF.

The chain links TRBV6-1 to TRBJ1-4, with D possibly TRBD1 on 6 matching bases. The CDR3 sequence is 16 residues long. Germline V gene sequence: CDR1 MNHNS, CDR2 SASEGT. V lost 4 bases, J lost 8 bases, and 20 bases lay in between. The CDR3, as DNA: TGTGCCAGCAGTGGCTACGAGTTAACAGGGCGGGAAAAACTGTTTTTT. Its protein is CASSGYELTGREKLFF.

The chain carries TRBV2 and TRBJ2-7; D perhaps matches TRBD2 (5 bases). Germline V gives CDR1 SNHLY, CDR2 FYNNEI. CDR3 length: 13 amino acids. Trimming took 7 bases from V and 5 from J, leaving 15 bases between them. CDR3 loop: CASTEDGGHEQYF. CDR3 sequence (DNA): TGTGCCAGCACAGAGGACGGAGGCCACGAGCAGTACTTC. The variable domain in full, completed from reference TRBV2 and TRBJ2-7, reads EPEVTQTPSHQVTQMGQEVILRCVPISNHLYFYWYRQILGQKVEFLVSFYNNEISEKSEIFDDQFSVERPDGSNFTLKIRSTKLEDSAMYFCASTEDGGHEQYFGPGTRLTVT.

This clone was found a few times. The genes are TRBV5-1 and TRBJ2-7; 12 bases match TRBD2. From germline, CDR1 is SGHRS and CDR2 YFSETQ. The ends lost 0 bases at V and 5 bases at J; junction bases unmatched: 9. This CDR3 has 17 amino acids. The CDR3 sequence is CASSLAGLAGGQNEQYF. The CDR3 DNA reads as TGCGCCAGCAGCTTGGCCGGGCTAGCGGGGGGGCAAAACGAGCAGTACTTC.

This sequence joins TRBV28 and TRBJ2-7; TRBD2 matches 7 bases. This CDR3 comprises 14 residues. Per germline, CDR1 MDHEN and CDR2 SYDVKM. The trim removed 6 bases at V and 3 bases at J, leaving 8 bases unmatched. DNA for the CDR3: TGTGCCAGCAGACCTCAGGGCGGGGGCTACGAGCAGTACTTC. It translates to CASRPQGGGYEQYF.

This clone was recorded a few times. The chain couples TRBV9 to TRBJ1-1; TRBD1 aligns across 8 bases. J lost 0 bases, V lost 3 bases, and 10 bases had no gene match. The CDR3 spans 17 residues. The germline CDR1 and CDR2 sequences are SGDLS and YYNGEE. In DNA form, the CDR3 reads TGTGCCAGCAGCGAGACAGGGGACGGAGCCATGAACACTGAAGCTTTCTTT. This translates into CASSETGDGAMNTEAFF.

This clone appeared once. The chain couples TRBV19 to TRBJ2-3; TRBD2 might be the D (5 bases). The CDR3 totals 15 residues. V was clipped by 1 base and J by 0 bases, with 8 bases between them. Germline V gene sequence: CDR1 LNHDA, CDR2 SQIVND (reference sequence). The CDR3 protein is CASSIGGYSTDTQYF. CDR3 nucleotide sequence: TGTGCCAGTAGTATAGGAGGGTATAGCACAGATACGCAGTATTTT.